The 28 T cell receptor beta chains below were found in one sample sequenced in a study of CD8+CD57+ T cells in acquired aplastic anemia. TCR beta VDJ and CDR3 profiling used genomic DNA as template. TCRdb used MiXCR to reprocess the reads, holding one entry per CDR3 protein. The sample holds 200,000 to 300,000 distinct CDR3 sequences; approximately 79% are singletons and the top ten take about 41%. The authors sequenced patients whose flow cytometry had shown CD8+CD57+ cell expansion. Sequencing was carried out using sorted CD4+, CD8+, or CD8+CD57+ T cells (not recorded which) from PBMCs. These receptors all come from a human donor with aplastic anemia.

V and J are TRBV7-6 and TRBJ2-1; no reliable D call. Germline V gene data show CDR1 as SGHVS and CDR2 as FNYEAQ. The V end was cut by 7 bases, the J end by 13 bases, with 29 bases between. This CDR3 comprises 16 residues. CDR3 in amino acids: CASTLQRVAAGANQFF. For the CDR3, the DNA is TGTGCCAGCACCCTACAAAGGGTCGCGGCTGGCGCTAACCAGTTCTTC.

Regarding this clonotype: Because the CDR3 is missing its conserved closing phenylalanine or tryptophan, this is likely a read error. The DNA is omitted, as the CDR3 cannot be located on it reliably, and the CDR3 follows TCRdb's listing. The chain links TRBV7-9 to TRBJ2-3. The germline V gene encodes CDR1 SEHNR and CDR2 FQNEAQ (reference sequence). The CDR3 has 13 amino acids, counting both end residues. This CDR3 is CASSSADTQYLCP.

The chain is built from TRBV2 and TRBJ1-6, with TRBD1 identical over 7 bases. This CDR3 region has 13 residues. After removal of 5 bases from V and 8 bases from J, the junction contained 3 bases not matched to a gene. The germline gives CDR1 SNHLY, CDR2 FYNNEI. In DNA form, the CDR3 reads TGTGCCAGCAGTCACAGGGGCTATTCACCCCTCCACTTT. This codes for CASSHRGYSPLHF.

The chain is built from TRBV5-1 and TRBJ2-7; 8 bases align to TRBD2. The V and J ends lost 8 bases and 5 bases, in that order; junction bases with no gene match: 12. This CDR3 has 14 amino acids. Germline CDR1 reads SGHRS; CDR2 reads YFSETQ. The CDR3 DNA reads TGCGCCAGTACTTCCACGGGAGGGTTGGACGAGCAGTACTTC. Amino acids: CASTSTGGLDEQYF.

Note on this clonotype: The junction departs from the called germline gene at one end, perhaps through a read error. V and J are TRBV7-9 and TRBJ1-1, with 9 bases that match TRBD1. This CDR3 is 15 amino acids long. The germline V gene has CDR1 SEHNR and CDR2 FQNEAQ (reference sequence). This CDR3 is CASSSTTGGHTGAFF. The DNA for the CDR3 is TGTGCCAGCAGCTCTACGACAGGGGGACACACTGGAGCTTTCTTT.

The CDR3 protein is CASSSGLTGGETQYF. CDR3 coding DNA: TGTGCCAGCAGCTCAGGTCTGACAGGGGGAGAGACCCAGTACTTC. The V and J genes are TRBV11-3 and TRBJ2-5, with 9 bases identical to TRBD1. The CDR3 is made up of 15 amino acids. The germline CDR1 and CDR2 sequences are SGHNT and YENEEA. After removal of 4 bases from V and 4 bases from J, the junction contained 7 bases not matched to a gene.

The chain links TRBV10-3 to TRBJ2-7, with 8 bases matching TRBD1. V lost 6 bases, J lost 5 bases, and 18 bases stayed unmatched. This CDR3 contains 17 residues. Looked up from germline, CDR1 is ENHRY and CDR2 is SYGVKD. The CDR3 DNA follows: TGTGCCATCAGCCTTAATCCCTTCGGACAGGGAGAAAACGAGCAGTACTTC. Translated, it gives CAISLNPFGQGENEQYF.

The chain carries TRBV7-3 and TRBJ2-7; D remains unclear. Trimming cost V 3 bases and J 0 bases, with 21 bases left between them. This CDR3 is built from 18 residues. Looked up from germline, CDR1 is SGHTA and CDR2 is FQGTGA. In DNA, the CDR3 is TGTGCCAGCAGCTTTCAGCCCAACGGCATTGCACTCTCCTACGAGCAGTACGTC. Amino acids: CASSFQPNGIALSYEQYV.

This chain connects TRBV15 to TRBJ2-3; TRBD1 aligns across 8 bases. CDR1 LNHNV and CDR2 YYDKDF come from the germline V gene (reference sequence). Trimming at V came to 5 bases and at J to 6 bases, leaving 7 bases not matched to a gene. This CDR3 comprises 14 residues. The CDR3: CATSSGRDRDTQYF. The CDR3 DNA follows: TGTGCCACCAGCTCGGGAAGGGACAGGGATACGCAGTATTTT.

This clonotype showed up just once. The conserved final phenylalanine or tryptophan is absent from the CDR3, which likely points to a read error. The DNA is omitted, as the CDR3 cannot be located on it reliably, and the CDR3 follows TCRdb's listing. The chain recombines TRBV5-6 with TRBJ2-4; the D segment call TRBD1 is taken from the table without a DNA check. The germline gives CDR1 SGHDT, CDR2 YYEEEE. The CDR3 contains 12 residues when both ends are counted. The CDR3 loop is CASSLARDGHYY.

The V call is TRBV7-9, the J call TRBJ1-5, with unresolved D. The CDR3 runs to 12 residues. From germline, CDR1 is SEHNR and CDR2 FQNEAQ (reference sequence). V shed 5 bases and J shed 5 bases, with 7 bases lying between them. The CDR3 sequence is CASSPGDQPQHF. The CDR3 DNA is TGTGCCAGCAGCCCGGGAGATCAGCCCCAGCATTTT. Complete variable domain (other parts from reference TRBV7-9 and TRBJ1-5): DTGVSQNPRHKITKRGQNVTFRCDPISEHNRLYWYRQTLGQGPEFLTYFQNEAQLEKSRLLSDRFSAERPKGSFSTLEIQRTEQGDSAMYLCASSPGDQPQHFGDGTRLSIL.

This rearrangement joins TRBV20-1 to TRBJ2-5; TRBD1 agrees at 7 bases. V lost 5 bases and J lost 5; bases outside the gene matches: 11. The CDR3 covers 14 residues. Looked up from germline, CDR1 is DFQATT and CDR2 is SNEGSKA (reference sequence). The CDR3 sequence: CSAHHGTARETQYF. CDR3 in DNA: TGCAGTGCTCATCACGGGACAGCTCGGGAGACCCAGTACTTC.

The chain combines TRBV5-5 with TRBJ2-5; TRBD1 aligns across 7 bases. The J call may not be correct, given that the DNA end is closer to TRBJ2-7. This CDR3 spans 14 amino acids. The V gene's germline CDR1 is SGHKS and CDR2 YYEKEE (reference sequence). The DNA of the CDR3 is TGTGCCAGCAGGGTTGGATACAGGGGTTACGAGCAGTACTTC. This translates into CASRVGYRGYEQYF.

As regards this clonotype: An end of the junction does not agree with germline; a read error may underlie this. The chain uses TRBV7-2 and TRBJ2-1; 7 bases align to TRBD2. In germline, CDR1 is SGHTA, CDR2 FQGNSA. This CDR3 spans 15 amino acids. The DNA of the CDR3 is TGTGCCAGCAGCATAGCTAGCGGAGCCTACTATGACTACTTCTTC. Protein product: CASSIASGAYYDYFF. The full variable domain, with the rest looked up from reference TRBV7-2 and TRBJ2-1, is GAGVSQSPSNKVTEKGKDVELRCDPISGHTALYWYRQSLGQGLEFLIYFQGNSAPDKSGLPSDRFSAERTGGSVSTLTIQRTQQEDSAVYLCASSIASGAYYDYFFGPGTRLTVL.

A word on this clonotype: A read error may produce the germline difference seen at one junction end. The rearrangement joins TRBV7-9 to TRBJ2-3; unclear D gene. The length of the CDR3 is 12 residues. Germline loops: CDR1 SEHNR, CDR2 FQNEAQ (reference sequence). The chain's CDR3 is CASSLVSDKEKF. CDR3 sequence (DNA): TGTGCCAGCAGCTTAGTCTCAGATAAGGAGAAATTT.

CDR3 sequence (DNA): TGTGCCAGCAGCCTGATGGTTGGCTACACCTTC. This codes for CASSLMVGYTF. The gene calls are TRBV5-6 and TRBJ1-2; no definite D call. From germline, CDR1 is SGHDT and CDR2 YYEEEE. The CDR3 contains 11 residues. V lost 4 bases to trimming and J lost 7 bases, with 8 bases between them.

In regard to this clonotype: The conserved closing phenylalanine or tryptophan is absent in this CDR3, likely reflecting a read error. The CDR3, as DNA: TGTGCCAGCAGCTGGGCCGCCAGCCACGAGGCCCAGGTCCTGACTCCC. This codes for CASSWAASHEAQVLTP. V gene TRBV15 combines with J gene TRBJ2-6, with no clear D. Germline-derived CDR1 and CDR2 are LNHNV and YYDKDF (reference sequence). This CDR3 is built from 16 residues.

Concerning this clonotype itself: At one of its ends the junction is not consistent with the germline gene, which may arise from a read error. The J gene is TRBJ2-3, the V gene TRBV7-8; the D is unclear. The CDR3 totals 14 residues. Germline V gives CDR1 SGHVS, CDR2 FQNEAQ. CDR3 loop: CASSFDPGPAAQYF. The CDR3 DNA follows: TGTGCCAGCAGCTTTGATCCAGGCCCCGCAGCCCAGTACTTT.

This clonotype was counted once. The chain carries TRBV9 and TRBJ1-5; D might be TRBD1 (5 bases). V was shortened by 3 bases and J by 15 bases, with 22 bases between the two germline ends. Germline-derived CDR1 and CDR2 are SGDLS and YYNGEE. The CDR3 is 14 amino acids. The CDR3 DNA sequence: TGTGCCAGCAGCGACGGGACTAGCGGACTAGATACGCATTTT. It translates to CASSDGTSGLDTHF.

A word on this clonotype: At one end, the junction sequence differs from germline, possibly due to a read error. The chain employs TRBV19 and TRBJ2-3; D not resolved. This CDR3 has 14 residues. CDR1 and CDR2 (germline): LNHDA, SQIVND (reference sequence). CDR3 in amino acids: CASSIARGPYTQYF. In nucleotides, the CDR3 is TGTGCCAGTAGTATAGCGAGAGGTCCCTATACTCAGTATTTC.

This clonotype has just a few counts. For the CDR3, the DNA is TGTGCCAGCAGCTCCTTCTCTTGGGGGCGCGAAGGAAACACCATATATTTT. It codes for CASSSFSWGREGNTIYF. V usage is TRBV7-8 and J usage is TRBJ1-3; a weak D match, TRBD1 (6 bases). The CDR3 extends over 17 amino acids. Trimming cost V 4 bases and J 4 bases, with 20 bases left between them. CDR1 SGHVS and CDR2 FQNEAQ come from the germline V gene.

V usage is TRBV6-5 and J usage is TRBJ1-2; 9 positions match TRBD1. The germline CDR1 and CDR2 sequences are MNHEY and SVGAGI. This CDR3 comprises 14 residues. V trimming: 2 bases; J trimming: 8 bases; junction bases outside the gene matches: 6. CDR3: CASSYLGQGNGYTF. CDR3 coding DNA: TGTGCCAGCAGTTACCTGGGACAGGGAAACGGCTACACCTTC.

The chain recombines TRBV7-2 with TRBJ2-1, with a possible D match to TRBD2 (6 bases). Germline CDR1 is SGHTA and CDR2 is FQGNSA. Trimming removed 5 bases from V and 12 bases from J, with 26 bases in between. This CDR3 is 16 amino acids long. CDR3 residues: CASSLAGSADTEWQFF. Here the CDR3 DNA reads TGTGCCAGCAGCCTTGCGGGAAGCGCCGATACGGAGTGGCAGTTCTTC.

The V gene is TRBV7-2, the J gene TRBJ2-7; D remains unclear. V lost 4 bases to trimming and J lost 3 bases, with 4 bases between them. Germline loops: CDR1 SGHTA, CDR2 FQGNSA. CDR3 length: 11 residues. The CDR3 nucleotides are TGTGCCAGCAGCTCGCACTACGAGCAGTACTTC. It encodes CASSSHYEQYF.

This clonotype was detected once. V gene TRBV7-8 combines with J gene TRBJ1-1; D is possibly TRBD1 (5 bases). The CDR3 consists of 14 residues. The germline V gene encodes CDR1 SGHVS and CDR2 FQNEAQ. V lost 0 bases and J lost 13, with 18 bases in between. The CDR3 nucleotides read TGTGCCAGCAGCTTAGCGGGGGTTCCCGATACGCATTTCTTT. Translation: CASSLAGVPDTHFF. The whole variable domain, filled in from reference TRBV7-8 and TRBJ1-1, reads GAGVSQSPRYKVAKRGQDVALRCDPISGHVSLFWYQQALGQGPEFLTYFQNEAQLDKSGLPSDRFFAERPEGSVSTLKIQRTQQEDSAVYLCASSLAGVPDTHFFGQGTRLTVV.

This clonotype was detected once. The chain links TRBV11-2 to TRBJ2-5; no clear D. CDR3 length: 12 amino acids. V was cut by 5 bases and J by 9 bases, with 13 bases left in between. From germline, CDR1 is SGHAT and CDR2 FQNNGV. The CDR3 reads CASSGNDRAQYF. The CDR3 coding sequence is TGTGCCAGCAGCGGAAACGACCGGGCCCAGTACTTC.

Regarding this clonotype: The CDR3 ends on some other residue instead of the conserved phenylalanine or tryptophan, so this is likely a read error. This chain's CDR3 is CASGLGGTDTQYY. The CDR3 DNA follows: TGTGCCAGCGGCTTAGGGGGAACAGACACGCAGTATTAT. The rearrangement links TRBV7-8 to TRBJ2-3; tentatively, D is TRBD1 (6 bases). Germline assignment: CDR1 SGHVS and CDR2 FQNEAQ. The CDR3 has 13 amino acids.

About this clonotype itself: Because the CDR3 is missing its conserved closing phenylalanine or tryptophan, this is likely a read error. This chain uses TRBV2 with TRBJ1-1; TRBD1 might be the D (6 bases). The CDR3 length is 15 residues. Germline CDR1 and CDR2: SNHLY and FYNNEI. The V and J ends lost 4 bases and 1 base respectively, with 13 bases between them. CDR3 DNA: TGTGCCAGCAGTGGGGTGGTGGGGGCGAACACTGAAGCTTTCAGA. Protein: CASSGVVGANTEAFR.